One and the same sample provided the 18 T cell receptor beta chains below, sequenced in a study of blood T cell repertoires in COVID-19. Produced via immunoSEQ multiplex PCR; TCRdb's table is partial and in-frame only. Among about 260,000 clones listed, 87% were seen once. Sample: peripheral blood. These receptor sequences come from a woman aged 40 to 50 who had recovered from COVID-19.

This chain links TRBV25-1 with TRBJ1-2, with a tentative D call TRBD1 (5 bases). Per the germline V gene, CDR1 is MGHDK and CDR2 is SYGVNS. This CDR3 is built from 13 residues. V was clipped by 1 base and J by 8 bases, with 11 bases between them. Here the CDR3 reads CASSESGNEGYTF. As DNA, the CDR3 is TGTGCCAGCAGTGAATCAGGGAACGAAGGCTACACCTTC.

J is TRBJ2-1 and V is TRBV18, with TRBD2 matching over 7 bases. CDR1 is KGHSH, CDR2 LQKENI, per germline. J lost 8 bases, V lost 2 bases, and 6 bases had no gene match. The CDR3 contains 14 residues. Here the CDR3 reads CASSPREGGDEQFF. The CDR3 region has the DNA TGTGCCAGCTCACCAAGGGAGGGCGGCGATGAGCAGTTCTTC.

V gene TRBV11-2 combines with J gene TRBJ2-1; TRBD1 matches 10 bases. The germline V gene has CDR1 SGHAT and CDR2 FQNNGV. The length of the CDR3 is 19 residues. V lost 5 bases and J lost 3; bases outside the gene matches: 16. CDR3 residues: CASSLNFPSGTGDYNEQFF. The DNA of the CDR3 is TGTGCCAGCAGCCTTAATTTCCCCTCCGGGACAGGGGACTACAATGAGCAGTTCTTC.

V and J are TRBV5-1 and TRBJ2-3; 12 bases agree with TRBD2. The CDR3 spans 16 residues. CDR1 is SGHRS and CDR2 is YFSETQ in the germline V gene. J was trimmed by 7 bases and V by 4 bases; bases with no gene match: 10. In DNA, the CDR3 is TGCGCCAGCAGCAACGCGCTAGCGGGGGGGCAGAATACGCAGTATTTT. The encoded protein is CASSNALAGGQNTQYF.

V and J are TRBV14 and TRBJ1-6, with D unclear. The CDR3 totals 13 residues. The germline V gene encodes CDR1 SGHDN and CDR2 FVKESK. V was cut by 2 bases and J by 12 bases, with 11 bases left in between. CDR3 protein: CASSQPRPLPLHF. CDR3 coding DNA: TGTGCCAGCAGCCAACCCAGGCCACTACCCCTCCACTTT.

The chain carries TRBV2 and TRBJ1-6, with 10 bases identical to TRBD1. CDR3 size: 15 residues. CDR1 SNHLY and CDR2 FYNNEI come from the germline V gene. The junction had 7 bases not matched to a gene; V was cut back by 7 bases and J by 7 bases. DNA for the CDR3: TGTGCCAGCACCCCGACAGGGGGCACGAATTCACCCCTCCACTTT. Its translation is CASTPTGGTNSPLHF.

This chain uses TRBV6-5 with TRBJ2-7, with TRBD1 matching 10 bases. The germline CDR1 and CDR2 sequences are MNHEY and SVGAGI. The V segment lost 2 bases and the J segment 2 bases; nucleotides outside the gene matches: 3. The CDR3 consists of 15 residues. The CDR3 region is CASSYGTGVPYEQYF. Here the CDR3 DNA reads TGTGCCAGCAGTTACGGGACAGGGGTCCCCTACGAGCAGTACTTC.

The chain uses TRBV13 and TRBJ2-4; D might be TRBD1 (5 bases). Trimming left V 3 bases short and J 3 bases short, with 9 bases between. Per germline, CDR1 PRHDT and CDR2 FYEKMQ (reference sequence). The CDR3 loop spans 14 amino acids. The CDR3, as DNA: TGTGCCAGCAGCTTTCGTCAGGGCAAAAACATTCAGTACTTC. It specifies CASSFRQGKNIQYF.

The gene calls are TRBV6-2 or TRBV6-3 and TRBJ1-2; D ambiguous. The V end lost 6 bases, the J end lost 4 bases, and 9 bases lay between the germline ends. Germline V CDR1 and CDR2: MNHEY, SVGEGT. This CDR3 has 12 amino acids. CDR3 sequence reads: CASSPTGYGYTF. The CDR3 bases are TGTGCCAGCAGCCCCACGGGCTATGGCTACACCTTC.

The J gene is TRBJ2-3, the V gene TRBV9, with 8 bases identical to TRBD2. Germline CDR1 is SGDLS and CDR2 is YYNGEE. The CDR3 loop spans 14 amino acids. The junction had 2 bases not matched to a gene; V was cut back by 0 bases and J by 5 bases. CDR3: CASSVGSGGDTQYF. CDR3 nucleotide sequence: TGTGCCAGCAGCGTAGGGAGCGGGGGAGATACGCAGTATTTT.

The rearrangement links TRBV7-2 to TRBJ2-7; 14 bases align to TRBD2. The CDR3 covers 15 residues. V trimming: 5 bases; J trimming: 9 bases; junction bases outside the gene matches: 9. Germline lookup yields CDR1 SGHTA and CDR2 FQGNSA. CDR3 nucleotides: TGTGCCAGCAGCCCCGGGACTAGCGGGGGAAGGAGGCAGTACTTC. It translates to CASSPGTSGGRRQYF.

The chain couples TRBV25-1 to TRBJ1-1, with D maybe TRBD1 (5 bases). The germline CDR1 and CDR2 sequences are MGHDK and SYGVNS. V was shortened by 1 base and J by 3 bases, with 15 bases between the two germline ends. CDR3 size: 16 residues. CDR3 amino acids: CASSECCVREDTEAFF. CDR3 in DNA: TGTGCCAGCAGTGAATGTTGCGTCAGGGAGGACACTGAAGCTTTCTTT. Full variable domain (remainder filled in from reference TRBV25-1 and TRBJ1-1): EADIYQTPRYLVIGTGKKITLECSQTMGHDKMYWYQQDPGMELHLIHYSYGVNSTEKGDLSSESTVSRIRTEHFPLTLESARPSHTSQYLCASSECCVREDTEAFFGQGTRLTVV.

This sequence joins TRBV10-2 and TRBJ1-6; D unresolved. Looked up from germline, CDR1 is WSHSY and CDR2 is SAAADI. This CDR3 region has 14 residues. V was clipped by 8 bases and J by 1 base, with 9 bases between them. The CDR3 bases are TGCGCCAGCCGCTCGGGGTCCTATAATTCACCCCTCCACTTT. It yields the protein CASRSGSYNSPLHF.

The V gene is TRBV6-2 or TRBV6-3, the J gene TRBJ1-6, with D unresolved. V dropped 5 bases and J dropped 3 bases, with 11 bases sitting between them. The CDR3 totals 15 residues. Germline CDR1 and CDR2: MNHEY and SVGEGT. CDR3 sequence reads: CASSDLEIYNSPLHF. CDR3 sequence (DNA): TGTGCCAGCAGTGACCTGGAGATCTATAATTCACCCCTCCACTTT.

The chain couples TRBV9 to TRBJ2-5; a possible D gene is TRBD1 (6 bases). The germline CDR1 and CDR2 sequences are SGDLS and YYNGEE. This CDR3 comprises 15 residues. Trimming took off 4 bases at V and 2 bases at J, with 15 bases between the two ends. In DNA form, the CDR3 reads TGTGCCAGCAGCCCTGGACAGCGTCTTCAAGAGACCCAGTACTTC. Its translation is CASSPGQRLQETQYF.

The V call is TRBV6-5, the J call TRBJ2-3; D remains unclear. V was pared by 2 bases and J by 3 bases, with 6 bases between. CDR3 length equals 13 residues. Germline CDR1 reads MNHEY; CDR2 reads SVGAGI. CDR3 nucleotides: TGTGCCAGCAGTTACGCGTTAACAGATACGCAGTATTTT. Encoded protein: CASSYALTDTQYF.

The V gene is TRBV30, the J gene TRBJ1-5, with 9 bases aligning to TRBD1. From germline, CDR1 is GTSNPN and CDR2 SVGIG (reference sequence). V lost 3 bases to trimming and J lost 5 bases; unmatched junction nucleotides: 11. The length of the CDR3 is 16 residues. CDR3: CAWSGQTGQGYQPQHF. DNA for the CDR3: TGTGCCTGGAGCGGGCAAACGGGACAGGGATATCAGCCCCAGCATTTT.

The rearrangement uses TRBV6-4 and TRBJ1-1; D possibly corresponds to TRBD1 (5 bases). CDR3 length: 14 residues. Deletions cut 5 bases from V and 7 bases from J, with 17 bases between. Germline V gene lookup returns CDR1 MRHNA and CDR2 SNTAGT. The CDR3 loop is CASSQRWGGGEAFF. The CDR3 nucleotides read TGTGCCAGCAGTCAAAGGTGGGGGGGTGGTGAAGCTTTCTTT.